What follows describes a single TCR beta chain. Its antigen is not known. Trimming left V 7 bases short and J 0 bases short, with 21 bases between. This CDR3 has 18 amino acids. Germline assignment: CDR1 SGHVS and CDR2 FNYEAQ. The data were obtained in a study of cytomegalovirus exposure and HLA in healthy donors. Notes on the study in general: The classifier was said to identify cytomegalovirus status with high specificity and sensitivity. The HLA-A and HLA-B alleles of most subjects were reportedly predicted accurately from TCR beta sequences.

Primers included in the PCR were 60 Vbeta and 13 Jbeta primers. Profiling relied on immunoSEQ multiplex PCR, and the TCRdb table lists in-frame clones only, not all of them. The sample holds roughly 170,000 clones, more than 65% seen once. This chain uses TRBV7-6 with TRBJ2-2; a possible D gene is TRBD1 (5 bases). Source material: PBMCs. This TCR derives from a woman between 25 and 40 years old in good health and CMV-seronegative. CDR3 nucleotide sequence: TGTGCCAGCACCTCGGCCGGTTGGGGCAGTTCGAACACCGGGGAGCTGTTTTTT. Encoded protein: CASTSAGWGSSNTGELFF.